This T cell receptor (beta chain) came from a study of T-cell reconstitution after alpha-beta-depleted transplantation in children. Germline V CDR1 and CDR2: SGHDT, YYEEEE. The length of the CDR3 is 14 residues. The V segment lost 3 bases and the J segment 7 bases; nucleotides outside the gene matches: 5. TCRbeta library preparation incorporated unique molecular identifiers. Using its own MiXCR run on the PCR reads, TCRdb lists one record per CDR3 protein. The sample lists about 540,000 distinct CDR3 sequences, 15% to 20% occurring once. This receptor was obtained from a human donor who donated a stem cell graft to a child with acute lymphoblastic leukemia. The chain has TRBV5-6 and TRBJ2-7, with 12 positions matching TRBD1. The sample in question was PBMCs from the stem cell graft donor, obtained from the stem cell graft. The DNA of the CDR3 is TGTGCCAGCAGCTCCGGGACAGGGGGCGGTGAGCAGTACTTC. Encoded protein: CASSSGTGGGEQYF.